The next 3 T cell receptor beta chains were all read from a single sample in a study of blood T cell dynamics during melanoma immunotherapy. Time point reported: pre-treatment baseline. The protocol was immunoSEQ multiplex PCR, while the TCRdb copy is restricted to in-frame clones and leaves out a portion. Among over 20,000 clones, around 92% were seen once, and the ten largest hold roughly 1.2%. The sample in question was blood, obtained from a patient treated with checkpoint blockade. The origin of the receptors is a human donor with melanoma.

The J gene is TRBJ2-3, the V gene TRBV5-6, with 12 bases matching TRBD2. The CDR3 has 16 amino acids. Germline V lookup: CDR1 SGHDT, CDR2 YYEEEE. Trimming at V came to 4 bases and at J to 3 bases, leaving 6 bases not matched to a gene. The CDR3 is CASSPLAGGATDTQYF. In DNA form, the CDR3 reads TGTGCCAGCAGCCCCCTAGCGGGGGGGGCGACAGATACGCAGTATTTT.

V gene TRBV19 combines with J gene TRBJ1-5; D remains ambiguous. Germline lookup yields CDR1 LNHDA and CDR2 SQIVND (reference sequence). Trimming shortened V by 3 bases and J by 4 bases, and 7 bases separated the two germline ends. This CDR3 has 13 amino acids. The CDR3 sequence is CASSIGRNQPQHF. CDR3 sequence (DNA): TGTGCCAGTAGTATTGGGCGGAATCAGCCCCAGCATTTT.

The chain employs TRBV7-9 and TRBJ1-2, with unresolved D. V was clipped by 7 bases and J by 2 bases, with 5 bases between them. This CDR3 is 11 amino acids long. CDR1 is SEHNR, CDR2 FQNEAQ, per germline (reference sequence). The CDR3 DNA reads TGTGCCAGCACAGCCAACTATGGCTACACCTTC. Its protein product is CASTANYGYTF.